These T cell receptor beta chains were read from a single sample in a study of cytomegalovirus exposure and HLA in healthy donors. Assay used: immunoSEQ multiplex PCR; TCRdb lists only in-frame clones, some missing. The sample lists 140,000 or so clones, approximately 68% seen once, with about 4.1% in the top ten. Sequenced input: PBMCs. These receptors originate from a man aged 55 to 69 in good health and CMV-seronegative. Each CDR3 is given with its conserved first and last residue. Each record gives: D gene, J gene, clone size, V gene, CDR3 DNA, CDR3 protein. The D gene is left open where the match is weak. Size tells how often a clone was seen (once, few, many) or the class of an expanded clone, and some rows leave it out.

NA TRBJ2-3 NA TRBV10-1 TGCGCCAGCAGTCCCCTCGGTGGGACTTCACTCACAGATACGCAGTATTTT CASSPLGGTSLTDTQYF
TRBD2 TRBJ2-1 NA TRBV30 TGTGCCTGGAGCGTAACTGCGGGAGGATATGAGCAGTTCTTC CAWSVTAGGYEQFF
NA TRBJ2-6 few TRBV5-4 TGTGCCAGCAGCCCAACAGGAGTTTGGGCCAACGTCCTGACTTTC CASSPTGVWANVLTF
TRBD2 TRBJ2-7 NA TRBV28 TGTGCCAGCAGTTTTATCGGACTAGCGGGGGGGAGCTCCTACGAGCAGTACTTC CASSFIGLAGGSSYEQYF
NA TRBJ2-1 NA TRBV13 TGTGCCAGCAGCCTAGGGGAGAGCTGGATCTTC CASSLGESWIF
TRBD2 TRBJ2-2 NA TRBV9 TGTGCCAGCAGCGTAGTAGGGCTAGCGGGAGTAGGGTCCGGGGAGCTGTTTTTT CASSVVGLAGVGSGELFF
NA TRBJ1-4 NA TRBV6-6 TGTGCCAGCAGAGATCGGGGGGCCCTGGATGAAAAACTGTTTTTT CASRDRGALDEKLFF
NA TRBJ2-2 NA TRBV9 TGTGCCAGCAGCGTGGCCTCGAACACCGGGGAGCTGTTTTTT CASSVASNTGELFF
NA TRBJ2-2 NA TRBV9 TGTGCCAGCAGCGTAGGGCCCACCGGGGAGCTGTTTTTT CASSVGPTGELFF
TRBD1 TRBJ1-4 NA TRBV7-9 TGTGCCAGCAGCCCATTCCCAGGGGGCAGTGAAAAACTGTTTTTT CASSPFPGGSEKLFF
TRBD2 TRBJ2-5 few TRBV5-1 TGCGCCAGCAGCTTAATCGGGGAGGGGAAAGAGACCCAGTACTTC CASSLIGEGKETQYF
TRBD1 TRBJ1-5 few TRBV2 TGTGCCAGCAAGACAGGGACTTTGAATCAGCCCCAGCATTTT CASKTGTLNQPQHF
NA TRBJ2-7 NA TRBV6-4 TGTGCCAGCAGTGCACTACCCTCCTACGAGCAGTACTTC CASSALPSYEQYF
TRBD2 TRBJ2-7 NA TRBV30 TGTGCCTGGAGTGCCGCACTAGCGGGAGCTGTCGACGAGCAGTACTTC CAWSAALAGAVDEQYF
NA TRBJ2-2 NA TRBV7-3 TGTGCCAGCAGCCAAGCCCAGGGTGGCGGGGAGCTGTTTTTT CASSQAQGGGELFF
NA TRBJ1-4 NA TRBV27 TGTGCCAGCGCCAAGGCCGGGATGAATGAAAAACTGTTTTTT CASAKAGMNEKLFF
NA TRBJ1-1 few TRBV7-9 TGTGCCAGCAGCTTAGCGGGGGAGGACACTGAAGCTTTCTTT CASSLAGEDTEAFF
TRBD1 TRBJ1-1 few TRBV5-8 TGTGCCAGCAGCCAACCGGGACAGGGAGGATCTGAAGCTTTCTTT CASSQPGQGGSEAFF
NA TRBJ2-1 NA TRBV28 TGTGCCAGCACCTTGCAAGGAGACAATGAGCAGTTCTTC CASTLQGDNEQFF
NA TRBJ2-6 NA TRBV7-6 TGTGCCAGCAGCAATCAACAGGGTGCTGGGGCCAACGTCCTGACTTTC CASSNQQGAGANVLTF
NA TRBJ2-5 NA TRBV27 TGTGCCAGCAGTCCCTCCCCAGGGGCGGCCCAAGAGACCCAGTACTTC CASSPSPGAAQETQYF
NA TRBJ1-4 NA TRBV7-9 TGTGCCAGCAGCCCTACCCTAGGGGAACTGTTTTTT CASSPTLGELFF
NA TRBJ2-7 few TRBV10-1 TGCGCCACCTTAACTTTCCTCTTTTACGAGCAGTACTTC CATLTFLFYEQYF
NA TRBJ2-2 NA TRBV18 TGTGCCAGCTCACCGGGCCGGGAAAACACCGGGGAGCTGTTTTTT CASSPGRENTGELFF
TRBD2 TRBJ2-3 NA TRBV7-3 TGTGCCAGCAGCTTCTCGGGACTAGAGGGCCACACAGATACGCAGTATTTT CASSFSGLEGHTDTQYF
NA TRBJ2-2 NA TRBV9 TGTGCCAGCAGCGTAGAAACAGGGGAGGCCGGGGAGCTGTTTTTT CASSVETGEAGELFF
TRBD1 TRBJ1-4 NA TRBV7-9 TGTGCCAGCAGCTCTCCGGGACAGACTAATGAAAAACTGTTTTTT CASSSPGQTNEKLFF
NA TRBJ2-7 NA TRBV19 TGTGCCAGTAGTATATATGGTAGTAGTAGCGAGCAGTACTTC CASSIYGSSSEQYF
NA TRBJ1-1 NA TRBV28 TGTGCCAGCAGCTTGAAAAGGACAGCCGTTATGCCTGAAGCTTTCTTT CASSLKRTAVMPEAFF
NA TRBJ2-7 NA TRBV4-3 TGCGCCAGCAGCCAAGTCTTGTCGGGACTCTACGAGCAGTACTTC CASSQVLSGLYEQYF
NA TRBJ2-3 NA TRBV29-1 TGCAGCGTTGAAGAAGCCGCTCGGCGGAACACAGATACGCAGTATTTT CSVEEAARRNTDTQYF
NA TRBJ1-1 once TRBV30 TGTGCCTGGACCCTTAGACAGGACACTGAAGCTTTCTTT CAWTLRQDTEAFF